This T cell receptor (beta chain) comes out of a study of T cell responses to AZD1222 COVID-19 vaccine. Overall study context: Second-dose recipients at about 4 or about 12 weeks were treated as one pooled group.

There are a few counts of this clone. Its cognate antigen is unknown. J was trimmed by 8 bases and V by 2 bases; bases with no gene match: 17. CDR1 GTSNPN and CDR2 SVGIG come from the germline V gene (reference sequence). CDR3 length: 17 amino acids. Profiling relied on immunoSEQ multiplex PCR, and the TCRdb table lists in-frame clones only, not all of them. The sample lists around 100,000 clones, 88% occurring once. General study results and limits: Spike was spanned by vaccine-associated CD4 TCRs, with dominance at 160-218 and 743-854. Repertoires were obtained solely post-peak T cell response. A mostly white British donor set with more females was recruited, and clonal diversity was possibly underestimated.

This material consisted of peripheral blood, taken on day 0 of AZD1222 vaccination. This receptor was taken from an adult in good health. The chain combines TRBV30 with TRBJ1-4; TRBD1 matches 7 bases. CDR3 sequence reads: CAWSPNRRDSPVEKLFF. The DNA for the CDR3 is TGTGCCTGGAGTCCGAACCGCAGGGACAGTCCCGTCGAAAAACTGTTTTTT. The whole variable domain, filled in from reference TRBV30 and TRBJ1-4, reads SQTIHQWPATLVQPVGSPLSLECTVEGTSNPNLYWYRQAAGRGLQLLFYSVGIGQISSEVPQNLSASRPQDRQFILSSKKLLLSDSGFYLCAWSPNRRDSPVEKLFFGSGTQLSVL.